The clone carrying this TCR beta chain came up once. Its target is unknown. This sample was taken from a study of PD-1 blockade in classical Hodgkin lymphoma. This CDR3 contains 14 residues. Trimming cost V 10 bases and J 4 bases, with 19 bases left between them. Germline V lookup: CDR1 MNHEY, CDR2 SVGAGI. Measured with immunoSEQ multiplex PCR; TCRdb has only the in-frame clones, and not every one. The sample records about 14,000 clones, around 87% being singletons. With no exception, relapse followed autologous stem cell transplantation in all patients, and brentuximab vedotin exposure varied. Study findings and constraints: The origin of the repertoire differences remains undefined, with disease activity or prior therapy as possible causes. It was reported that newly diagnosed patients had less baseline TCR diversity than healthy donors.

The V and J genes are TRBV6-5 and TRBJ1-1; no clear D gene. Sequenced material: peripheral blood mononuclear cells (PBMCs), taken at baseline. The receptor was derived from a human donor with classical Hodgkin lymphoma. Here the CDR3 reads CAITLDRRGTEAFF. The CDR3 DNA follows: TGTGCCATCACCTTAGACCGCCGGGGCACTGAAGCTTTCTTT.